This T cell receptor (beta chain) was sequenced during a study of blood T cell repertoires in COVID-19. Overall study context: The origin of the acute and convalescent COVID-19 samples was the United States, Italy and Spain.

The V gene's germline CDR1 is SGHAT and CDR2 FQNNGV. This CDR3 contains 16 residues. Unmatched junction bases numbered 8, after V lost 3 bases and J lost 2 bases. Only in-frame clones appear in the TCRdb table, and some are missing; sequencing was by immunoSEQ multiplex PCR. Of 200,000 or so clones in the sample, approximately 88% are singletons; the top ten hold 5.5% to 6.5%. Sequencing used peripheral blood. The chain uses TRBV11-2 and TRBJ2-3; TRBD1 matches at 7 bases. The TCR comes from a man in his fifties or sixties who had recovered from COVID-19. DNA for the CDR3: TGTGCCAGCAGCTTCGTCCCGGGACAGATCACAGATACGCAGTATTTT. It specifies CASSFVPGQITDTQYF.